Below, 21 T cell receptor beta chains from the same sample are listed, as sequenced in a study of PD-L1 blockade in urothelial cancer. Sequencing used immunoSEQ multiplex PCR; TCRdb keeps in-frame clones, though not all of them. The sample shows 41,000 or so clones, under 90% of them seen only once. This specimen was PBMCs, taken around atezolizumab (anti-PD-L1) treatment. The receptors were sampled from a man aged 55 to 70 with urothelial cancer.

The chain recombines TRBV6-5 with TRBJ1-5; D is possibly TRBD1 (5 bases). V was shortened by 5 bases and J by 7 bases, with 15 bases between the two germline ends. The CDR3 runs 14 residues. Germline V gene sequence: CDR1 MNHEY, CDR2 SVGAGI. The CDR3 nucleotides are TGTGCCAGCAGTATAGGGGTCGACGAACAGCCCCAGCATTTT. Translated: CASSIGVDEQPQHF.

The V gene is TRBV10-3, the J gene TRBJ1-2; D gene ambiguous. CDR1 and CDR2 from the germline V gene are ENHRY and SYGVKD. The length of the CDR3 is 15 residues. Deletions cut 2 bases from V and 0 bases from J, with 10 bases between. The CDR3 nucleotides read TGTGCCATCAGTGAGCCCGGTTTGGCTAACTATGGCTACACCTTC. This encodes CAISEPGLANYGYTF.

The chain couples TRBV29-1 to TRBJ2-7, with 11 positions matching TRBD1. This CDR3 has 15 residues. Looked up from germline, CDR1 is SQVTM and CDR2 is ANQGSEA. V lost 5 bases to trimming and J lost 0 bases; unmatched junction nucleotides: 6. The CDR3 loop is CSVRGGQGDSYEQYF. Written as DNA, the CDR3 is TGCAGCGTTCGGGGGGGACAGGGGGACTCCTACGAGCAGTACTTC.

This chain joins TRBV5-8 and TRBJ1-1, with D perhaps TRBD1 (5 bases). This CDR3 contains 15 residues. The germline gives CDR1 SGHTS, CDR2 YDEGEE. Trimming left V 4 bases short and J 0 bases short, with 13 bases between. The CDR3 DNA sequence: TGTGCCAGCAGCCCCCGACAGATTATGAACACTGAAGCTTTCTTT. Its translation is CASSPRQIMNTEAFF.

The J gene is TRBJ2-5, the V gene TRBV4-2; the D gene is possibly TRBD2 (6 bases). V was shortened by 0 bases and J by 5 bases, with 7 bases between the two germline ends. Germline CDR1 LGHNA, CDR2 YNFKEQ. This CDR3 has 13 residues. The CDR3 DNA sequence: TGTGCCAGCAGCCAAGATGGGGGGGAGACCCAGTACTTC. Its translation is CASSQDGGETQYF.

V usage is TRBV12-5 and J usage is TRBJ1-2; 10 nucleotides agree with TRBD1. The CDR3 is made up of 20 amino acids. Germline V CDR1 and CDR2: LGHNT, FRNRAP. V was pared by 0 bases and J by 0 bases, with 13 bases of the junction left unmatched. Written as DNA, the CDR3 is TGTGCTAGTGGTTTGGTAACGGGAACCGGACAGGGGGTTTCTAACTATGGCTACACCTTC. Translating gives CASGLVTGTGQGVSNYGYTF.

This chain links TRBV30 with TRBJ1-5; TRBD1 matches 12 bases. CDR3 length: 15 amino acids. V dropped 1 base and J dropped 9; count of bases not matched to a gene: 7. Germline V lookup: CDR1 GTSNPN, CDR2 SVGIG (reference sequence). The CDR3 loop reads CAWSAPGQGARPQHF. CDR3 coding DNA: TGTGCCTGGAGTGCACCGGGACAGGGGGCCCGGCCCCAGCATTTT.

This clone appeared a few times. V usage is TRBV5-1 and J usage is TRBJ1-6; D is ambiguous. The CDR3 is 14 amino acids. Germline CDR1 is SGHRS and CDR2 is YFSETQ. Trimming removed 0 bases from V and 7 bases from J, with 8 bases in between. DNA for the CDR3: TGCGCCAGCAGCTTGGGGCAGCGAAATTCACCCCTCCACTTT. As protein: CASSLGQRNSPLHF.

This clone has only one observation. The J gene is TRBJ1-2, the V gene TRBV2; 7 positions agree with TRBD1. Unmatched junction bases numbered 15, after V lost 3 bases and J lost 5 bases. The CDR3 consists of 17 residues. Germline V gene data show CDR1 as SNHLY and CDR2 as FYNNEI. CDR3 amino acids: CASSEGPPLTGSYGYTF. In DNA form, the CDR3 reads TGTGCCAGCAGTGAGGGGCCTCCATTGACAGGGAGTTATGGCTACACCTTC.

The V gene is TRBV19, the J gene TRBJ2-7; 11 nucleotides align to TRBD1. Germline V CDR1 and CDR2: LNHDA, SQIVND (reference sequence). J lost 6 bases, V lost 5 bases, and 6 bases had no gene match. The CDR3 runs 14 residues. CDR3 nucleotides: TGTGCCAGTAGTGGAACCGGGACAGGGGGCGAGCAGTACTTC. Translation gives CASSGTGTGGEQYF.

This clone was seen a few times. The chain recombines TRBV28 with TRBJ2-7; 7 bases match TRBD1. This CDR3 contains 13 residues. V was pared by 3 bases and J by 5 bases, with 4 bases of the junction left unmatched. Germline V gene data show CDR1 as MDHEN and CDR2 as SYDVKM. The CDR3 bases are TGTGCCAGCAGTTTTATAGGGGGCCACGAGCAGTACTTC. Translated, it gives CASSFIGGHEQYF.

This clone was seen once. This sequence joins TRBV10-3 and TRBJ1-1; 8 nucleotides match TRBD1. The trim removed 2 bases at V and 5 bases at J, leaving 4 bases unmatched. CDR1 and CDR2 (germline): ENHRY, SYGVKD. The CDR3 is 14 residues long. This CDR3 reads CAISEGQGETEAFF. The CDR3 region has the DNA TGTGCCATCAGTGAGGGACAGGGAGAAACTGAAGCTTTCTTT.

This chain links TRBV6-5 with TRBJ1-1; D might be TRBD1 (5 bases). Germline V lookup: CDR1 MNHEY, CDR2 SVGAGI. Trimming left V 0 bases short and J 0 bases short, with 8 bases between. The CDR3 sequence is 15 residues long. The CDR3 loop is CASSYSTELNTEAFF. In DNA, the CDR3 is TGTGCCAGCAGTTACTCGACAGAATTGAACACTGAAGCTTTCTTT.

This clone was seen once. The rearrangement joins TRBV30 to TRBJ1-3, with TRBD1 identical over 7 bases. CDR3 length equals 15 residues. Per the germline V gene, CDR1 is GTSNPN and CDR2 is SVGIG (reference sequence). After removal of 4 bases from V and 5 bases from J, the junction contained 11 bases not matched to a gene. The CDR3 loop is CAWTARGGARNTIYF. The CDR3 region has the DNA TGTGCCTGGACAGCTCGAGGGGGCGCGAGAAACACCATATATTTT.

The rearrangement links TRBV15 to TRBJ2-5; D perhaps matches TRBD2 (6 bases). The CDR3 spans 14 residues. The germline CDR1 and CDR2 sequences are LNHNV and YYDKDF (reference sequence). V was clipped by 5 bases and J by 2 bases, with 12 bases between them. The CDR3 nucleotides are TGTGCCACCAGCGACGGCGGGGATCAAGAGACCCAGTACTTC. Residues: CATSDGGDQETQYF.

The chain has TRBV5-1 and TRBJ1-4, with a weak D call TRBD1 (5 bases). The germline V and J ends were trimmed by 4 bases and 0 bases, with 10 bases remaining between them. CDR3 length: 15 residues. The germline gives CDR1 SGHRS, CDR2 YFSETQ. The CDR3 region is CASSVTDPTNEKLFF. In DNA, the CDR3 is TGCGCCAGCAGCGTGACAGATCCAACTAATGAAAAACTGTTTTTT.

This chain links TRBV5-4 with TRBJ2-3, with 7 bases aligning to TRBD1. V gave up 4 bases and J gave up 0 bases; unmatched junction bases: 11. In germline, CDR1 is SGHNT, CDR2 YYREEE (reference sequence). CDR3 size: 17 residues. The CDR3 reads CASSPGLGGTSTDTQYF. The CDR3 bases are TGTGCCAGCAGCCCGGGCTTAGGGGGCACTAGCACAGATACGCAGTATTTT. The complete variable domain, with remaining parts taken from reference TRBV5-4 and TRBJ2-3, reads ETGVTQSPTHLIKTRGQQVTLRCSSQSGHNTVSWYQQALGQGPQFIFQYYREEENGRGNFPPRFSGLQFPNYSSELNVNALELDDSALYLCASSPGLGGTSTDTQYFGPGTRLTVL.

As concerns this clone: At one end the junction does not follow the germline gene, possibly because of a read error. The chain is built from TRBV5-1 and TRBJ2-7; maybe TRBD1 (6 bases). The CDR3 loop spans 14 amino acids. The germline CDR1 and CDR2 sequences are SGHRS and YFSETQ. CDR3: CASRLVQGTDEQYF. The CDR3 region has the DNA TGCGCCAGCAGATTGGTACAGGGAACTGACGAGCAGTACTTC. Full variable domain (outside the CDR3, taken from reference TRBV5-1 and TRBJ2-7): KAGVTQTPRYLIKTRGQQVTLSCSPISGHRSVSWYQQTPGQGLQFLFEYFSETQRNKGNFPGRFSGRQFSNSRSEMNVSTLELGDSALYLCASRLVQGTDEQYFGPGTRLTVT.

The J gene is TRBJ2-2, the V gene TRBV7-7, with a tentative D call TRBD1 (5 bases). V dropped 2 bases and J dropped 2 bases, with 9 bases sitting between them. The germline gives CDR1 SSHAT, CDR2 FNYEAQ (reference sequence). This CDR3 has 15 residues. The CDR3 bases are TGTGCCAGCAGCTTAACCAGGGTAAACACCGGGGAGCTGTTTTTT. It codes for CASSLTRVNTGELFF.

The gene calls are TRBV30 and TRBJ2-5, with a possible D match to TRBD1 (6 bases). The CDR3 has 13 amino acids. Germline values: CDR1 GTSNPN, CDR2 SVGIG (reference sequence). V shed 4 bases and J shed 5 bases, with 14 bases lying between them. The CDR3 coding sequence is TGTGCCTGGAACAGGGATCAATGGGAGACCCAGTACTTC. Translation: CAWNRDQWETQYF.

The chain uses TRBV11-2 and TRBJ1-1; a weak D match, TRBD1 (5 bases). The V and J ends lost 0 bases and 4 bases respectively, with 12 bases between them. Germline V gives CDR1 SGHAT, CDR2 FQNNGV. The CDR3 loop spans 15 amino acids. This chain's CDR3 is CASSLDTGWATEAFF. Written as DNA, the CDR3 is TGTGCCAGCAGCTTAGATACAGGTTGGGCCACTGAAGCTTTCTTT.